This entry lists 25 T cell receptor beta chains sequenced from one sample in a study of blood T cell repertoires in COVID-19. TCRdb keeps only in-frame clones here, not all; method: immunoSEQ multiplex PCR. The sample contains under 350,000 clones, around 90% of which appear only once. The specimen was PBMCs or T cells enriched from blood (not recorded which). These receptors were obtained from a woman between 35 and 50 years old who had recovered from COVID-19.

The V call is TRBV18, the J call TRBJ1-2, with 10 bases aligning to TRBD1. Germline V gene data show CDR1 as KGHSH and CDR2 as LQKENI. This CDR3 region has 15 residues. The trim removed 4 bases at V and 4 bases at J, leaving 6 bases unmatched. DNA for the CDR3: TGTGCCAGCTCACTAGGGACAGGGGAAGCCTATGGCTACACCTTC. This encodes CASSLGTGEAYGYTF.

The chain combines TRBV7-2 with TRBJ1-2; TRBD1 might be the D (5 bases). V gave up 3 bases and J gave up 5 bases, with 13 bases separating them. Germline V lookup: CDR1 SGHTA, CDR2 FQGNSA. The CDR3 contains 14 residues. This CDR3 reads CASSFTGVGYGYTF. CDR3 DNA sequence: TGTGCCAGCAGCTTTACGGGGGTTGGGTATGGCTACACCTTC. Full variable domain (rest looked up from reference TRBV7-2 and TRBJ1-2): GAGVSQSPSNKVTEKGKDVELRCDPISGHTALYWYRQSLGQGLEFLIYFQGNSAPDKSGLPSDRFSAERTGGSVSTLTIQRTQQEDSAVYLCASSFTGVGYGYTFGSGTRLTVV.

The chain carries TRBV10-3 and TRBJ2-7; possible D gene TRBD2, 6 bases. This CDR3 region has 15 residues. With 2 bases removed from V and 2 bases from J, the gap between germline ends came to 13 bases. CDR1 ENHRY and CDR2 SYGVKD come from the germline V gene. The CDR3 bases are TGTGCCATCAGTGAGACCGGGACTGGCCCCTACGAGCAGTACTTC. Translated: CAISETGTGPYEQYF.

In DNA form, the CDR3 reads TGCGCCAGCAGCAGGAACGGGGCCAAAAACATTCAGTACTTC. Protein sequence: CASSRNGAKNIQYF. This sequence joins TRBV5-1 and TRBJ2-4; the D is unclear. Germline CDR1 reads SGHRS; CDR2 reads YFSETQ. V gave up 4 bases and J gave up 1 base, with 9 bases separating them. The CDR3 spans 14 residues.

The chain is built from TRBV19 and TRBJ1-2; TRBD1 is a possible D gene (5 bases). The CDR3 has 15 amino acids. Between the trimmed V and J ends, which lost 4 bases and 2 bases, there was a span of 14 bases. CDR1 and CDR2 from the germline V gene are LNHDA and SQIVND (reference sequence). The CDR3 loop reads CASSTLQGPNYGYTF. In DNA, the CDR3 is TGTGCCAGTAGTACCCTTCAGGGCCCGAACTATGGCTACACCTTC. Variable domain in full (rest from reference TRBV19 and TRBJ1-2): DGGITQSPKYLFRKEGQNVTLSCEQNLNHDAMYWYRQDPGQGLRLIYYSQIVNDFQKGDIAEGYSVSREKKESFPLTVTSAQKNPTAFYLCASSTLQGPNYGYTFGSGTRLTVV.

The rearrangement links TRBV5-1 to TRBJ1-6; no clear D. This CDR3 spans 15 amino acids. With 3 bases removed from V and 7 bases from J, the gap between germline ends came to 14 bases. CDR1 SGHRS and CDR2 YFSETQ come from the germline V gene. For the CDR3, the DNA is TGCGCCAGCAGCTCGGCGGACTCTGGGAATTCACCCCTCCACTTT. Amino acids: CASSSADSGNSPLHF.

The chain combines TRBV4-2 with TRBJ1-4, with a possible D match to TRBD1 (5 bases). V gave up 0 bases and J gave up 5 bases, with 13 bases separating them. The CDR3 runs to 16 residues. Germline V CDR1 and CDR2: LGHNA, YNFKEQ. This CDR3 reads CASSQDTGAGNEKLFF. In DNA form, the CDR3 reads TGTGCCAGCAGCCAAGATACTGGGGCCGGAAATGAAAAACTGTTTTTT.

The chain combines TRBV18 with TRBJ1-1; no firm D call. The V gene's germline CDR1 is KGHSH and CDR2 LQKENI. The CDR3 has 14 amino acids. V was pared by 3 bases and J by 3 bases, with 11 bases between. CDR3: CASSPTTVDTEAFF. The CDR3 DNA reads TGTGCCAGCTCACCGACAACAGTAGACACTGAAGCTTTCTTT. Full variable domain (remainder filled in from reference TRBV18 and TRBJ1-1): NAGVMQNPRHLVRRRGQEARLRCSPMKGHSHVYWYRQLPEEGLKFMVYLQKENIIDESGMPKERFSAEFPKEGPSILRIQQVVRGDSAAYFCASSPTTVDTEAFFGQGTRLTVV.

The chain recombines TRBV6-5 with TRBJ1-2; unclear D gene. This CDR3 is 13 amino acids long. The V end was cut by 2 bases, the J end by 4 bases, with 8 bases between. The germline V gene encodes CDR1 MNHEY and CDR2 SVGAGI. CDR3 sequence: CASSYGQFYGYTF. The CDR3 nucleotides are TGTGCCAGCAGTTACGGGCAGTTCTATGGCTACACCTTC.

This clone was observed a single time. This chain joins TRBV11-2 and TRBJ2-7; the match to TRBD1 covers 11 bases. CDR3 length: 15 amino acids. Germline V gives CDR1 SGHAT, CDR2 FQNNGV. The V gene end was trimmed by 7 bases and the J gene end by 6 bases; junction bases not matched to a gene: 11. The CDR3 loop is CASTLSGTGGFEQYF. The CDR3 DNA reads TGTGCCAGCACCCTTTCCGGGACAGGGGGGTTCGAGCAGTACTTC.

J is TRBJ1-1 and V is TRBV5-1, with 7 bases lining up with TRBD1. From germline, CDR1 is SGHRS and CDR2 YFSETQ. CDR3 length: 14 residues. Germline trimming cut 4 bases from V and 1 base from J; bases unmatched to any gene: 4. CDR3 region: CASSRDSRNTEAFF. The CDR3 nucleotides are TGCGCCAGCAGCCGGGACAGTCGGAACACTGAAGCTTTCTTT.

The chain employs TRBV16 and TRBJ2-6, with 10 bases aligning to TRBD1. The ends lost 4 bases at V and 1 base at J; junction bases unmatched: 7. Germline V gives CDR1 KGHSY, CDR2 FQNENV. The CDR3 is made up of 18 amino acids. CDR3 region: CASSPPGTGASGANVLTF. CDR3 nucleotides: TGTGCCAGCAGCCCGCCCGGGACAGGGGCTTCTGGGGCCAACGTCCTGACTTTC.

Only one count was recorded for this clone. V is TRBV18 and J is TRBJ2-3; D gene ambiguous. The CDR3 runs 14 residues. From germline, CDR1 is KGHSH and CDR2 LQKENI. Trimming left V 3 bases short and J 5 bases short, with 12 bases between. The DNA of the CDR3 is TGTGCCAGCTCACCGCCTGGGCAGCTAGATACGCAGTATTTT. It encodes CASSPPGQLDTQYF.

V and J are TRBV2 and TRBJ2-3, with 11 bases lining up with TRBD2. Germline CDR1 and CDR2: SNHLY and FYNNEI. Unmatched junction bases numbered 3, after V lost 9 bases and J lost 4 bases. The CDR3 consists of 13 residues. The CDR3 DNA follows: TGTGCCAGTAGCGGGGGGGCCCCAGATACGCAGTATTTT. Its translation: CASSGGAPDTQYF.

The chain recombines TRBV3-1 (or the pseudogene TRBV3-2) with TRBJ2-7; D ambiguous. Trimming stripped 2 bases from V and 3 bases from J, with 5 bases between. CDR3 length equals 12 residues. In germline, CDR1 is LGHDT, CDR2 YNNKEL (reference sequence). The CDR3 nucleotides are TGTGCCAGCAGCCAAACTGACTACGAGCAGTACTTC. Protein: CASSQTDYEQYF.

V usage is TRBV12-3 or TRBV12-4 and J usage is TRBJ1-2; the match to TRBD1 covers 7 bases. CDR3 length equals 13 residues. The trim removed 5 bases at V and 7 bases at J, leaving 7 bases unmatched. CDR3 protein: CASSVDRAGGYTF. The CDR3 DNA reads TGTGCCAGCAGTGTCGACAGGGCAGGTGGCTACACCTTC.

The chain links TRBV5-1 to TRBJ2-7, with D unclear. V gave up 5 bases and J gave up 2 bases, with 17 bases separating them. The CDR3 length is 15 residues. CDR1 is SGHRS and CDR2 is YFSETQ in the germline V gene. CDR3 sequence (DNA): TGCGCCAGCAGTTCGCAGTCTTTGGCAACCTACGAGCAGTACTTC. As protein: CASSSQSLATYEQYF.

CDR3 sequence: CASSLGTAPYNEQFF. The CDR3 DNA sequence: TGTGCCAGCAGCTTGGGGACTGCCCCCTACAATGAGCAGTTCTTC. The chain is built from TRBV5-6 and TRBJ2-1; tentatively, D is TRBD2 (5 bases). CDR1 and CDR2 from the germline V gene are SGHDT and YYEEEE. This CDR3 has 15 residues. V gave up 0 bases and J gave up 2 bases, with 9 bases separating them.

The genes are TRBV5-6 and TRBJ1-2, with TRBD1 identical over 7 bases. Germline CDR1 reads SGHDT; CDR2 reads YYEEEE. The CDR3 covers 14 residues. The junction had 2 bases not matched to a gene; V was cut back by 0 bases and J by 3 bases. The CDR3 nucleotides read TGTGCCAGCAGCTTGGCACAGGGGTACTATGGCTACACCTTC. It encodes CASSLAQGYYGYTF.

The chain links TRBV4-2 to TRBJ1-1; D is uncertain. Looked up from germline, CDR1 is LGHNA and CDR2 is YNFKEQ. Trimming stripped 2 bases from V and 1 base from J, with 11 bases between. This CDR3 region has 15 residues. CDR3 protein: CASSQLLQANTEAFF. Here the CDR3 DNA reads TGTGCCAGCAGCCAATTGCTCCAGGCGAACACTGAAGCTTTCTTT.

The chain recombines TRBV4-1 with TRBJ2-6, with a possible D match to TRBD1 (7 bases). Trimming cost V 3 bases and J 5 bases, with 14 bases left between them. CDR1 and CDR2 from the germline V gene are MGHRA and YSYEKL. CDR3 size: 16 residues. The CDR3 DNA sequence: TGCGCCAGCAGCCACCAGGGGGGTTGGAGGGCCAACGTCCTGACTTTC. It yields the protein CASSHQGGWRANVLTF.

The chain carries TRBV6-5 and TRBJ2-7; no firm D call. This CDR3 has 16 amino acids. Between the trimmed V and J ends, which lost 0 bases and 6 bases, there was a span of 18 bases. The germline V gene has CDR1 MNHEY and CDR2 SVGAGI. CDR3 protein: CASSYSSLVPVGEQYF. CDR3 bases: TGTGCCAGCAGTTACTCGAGTCTAGTGCCAGTCGGCGAGCAGTACTTC.

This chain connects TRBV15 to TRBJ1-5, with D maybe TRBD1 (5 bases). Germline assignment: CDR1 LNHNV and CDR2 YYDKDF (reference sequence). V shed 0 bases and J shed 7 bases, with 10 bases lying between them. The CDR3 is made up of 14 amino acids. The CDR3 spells CATSRDWGEQPQHF. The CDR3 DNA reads TGTGCCACCAGCAGAGATTGGGGGGAACAGCCCCAGCATTTT.

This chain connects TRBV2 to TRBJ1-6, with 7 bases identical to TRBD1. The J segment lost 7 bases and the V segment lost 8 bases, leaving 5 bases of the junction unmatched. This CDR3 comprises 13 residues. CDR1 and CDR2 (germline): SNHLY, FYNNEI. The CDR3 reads CASAQGLNSPLHF. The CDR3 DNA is TGTGCCAGCGCACAGGGGCTGAATTCACCCCTCCACTTT.

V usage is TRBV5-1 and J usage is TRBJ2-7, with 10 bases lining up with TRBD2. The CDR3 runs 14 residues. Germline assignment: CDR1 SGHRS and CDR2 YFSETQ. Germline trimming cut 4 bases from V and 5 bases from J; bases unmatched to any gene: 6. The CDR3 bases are TGCGCCAGCAGCCTCTGGCTAGCGGGAGACGAGCAGTACTTC. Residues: CASSLWLAGDEQYF.